The 18 T cell receptor beta chains reported below all come from one sample, sequenced in a study of cytomegalovirus exposure and HLA in healthy donors. Primers included in the PCR were 60 Vbeta and 13 Jbeta primers. The table came from immunoSEQ multiplex PCR; TCRdb's copy has only in-frame clones and leaves some out. The sample data list about 53,000 clones. The sequenced material came from PBMCs. The receptor source for this set is a man in his late teens or twenties in good health and CMV-seropositive.

The chain links TRBV15 to TRBJ2-3, with D possibly being TRBD2 (5 bases). V lost 3 bases, J lost 2 bases, and 12 bases lay in between. The CDR3 has 15 amino acids. The germline gives CDR1 LNHNV, CDR2 YYDKDF (reference sequence). The CDR3, as DNA: TGTGCCACCAGCAGTGGTTCCCGGGACACAGATACGCAGTATTTT. Amino acids: CATSSGSRDTDTQYF.

The CDR3 region is CASSPAMNTEAFF. The CDR3 DNA follows: TGTGCCAGCAGCCCCGCTATGAACACTGAAGCTTTCTTT. The V and J genes are TRBV7-3 and TRBJ1-1, with D hard to call. Trimming removed 5 bases from V and 0 bases from J, with 7 bases in between. The CDR3 has 13 residues. Germline CDR1 is SGHTA and CDR2 is FQGTGA.

The chain recombines TRBV5-6 with TRBJ2-3; D unclear. The CDR3 spans 12 residues. Trimming cost V 4 bases and J 2 bases, with 5 bases left between them. The germline CDR1 and CDR2 sequences are SGHDT and YYEEEE. The CDR3 sequence: CASSRDTDTQYF. DNA for the CDR3: TGTGCCAGCAGCCGAGACACAGATACGCAGTATTTT.

The chain recombines TRBV11-2 with TRBJ2-1, with a weak D call TRBD2 (6 bases). V was cut by 4 bases and J by 3 bases, with 13 bases left in between. The germline gives CDR1 SGHAT, CDR2 FQNNGV. CDR3 length: 15 residues. CDR3 bases: TGTGCCAGCAGCTCCGGGACTGATATCTACAATGAGCAGTTCTTC. It codes for CASSSGTDIYNEQFF. Combining the CDR3 with reference TRBV11-2 and TRBJ2-1 gives the whole variable domain EAGVAQSPRYKIIEKRQSVAFWCNPISGHATLYWYQQILGQGPKLLIQFQNNGVVDDSQLPKDRFSAERLKGVDSTLKIQPAKLEDSAVYLCASSSGTDIYNEQFFGPGTRLTVL.

The chain joins TRBV5-4 to TRBJ1-2, with D tentatively TRBD1 (5 bases). Germline CDR1 SGHNT, CDR2 YYREEE (reference sequence). The CDR3 is made up of 13 amino acids. Trimming removed 6 bases at V and 3 bases at J, with 12 bases between. The CDR3 bases are TGTGCCAGCACCTCCAGGGCCGACTATGGCTACACCTTC. Translation gives CASTSRADYGYTF.

This chain uses TRBV11-3 with TRBJ1-6; 9 bases align to TRBD1. The germline V gene encodes CDR1 SGHNT and CDR2 YENEEA. After removal of 2 bases from V and 7 bases from J, the junction contained 6 bases not matched to a gene. This CDR3 is built from 16 residues. Here the CDR3 DNA reads TGTGCCAGCAGCTTATATCAAGGACAGGGGAATTCACCCCTCCACTTT. Amino acids: CASSLYQGQGNSPLHF.

CDR3 residues: CASEVPGEHGDTIYF. CDR3 coding DNA: TGTGCCAGCGAGGTCCCGGGGGAACATGGCGACACCATATATTTT. This rearrangement joins TRBV6-1 to TRBJ1-3; tentatively, D is TRBD1 (5 bases). Trimming left V 8 bases short and J 8 bases short, with 22 bases between. Per germline, CDR1 MNHNS and CDR2 SASEGT. The CDR3 covers 15 residues.

The rearrangement links TRBV2 to TRBJ2-1, with 10 positions matching TRBD2. J lost 2 bases, V lost 5 bases, and 3 bases had no gene match. This CDR3 is 15 amino acids long. In germline, CDR1 is SNHLY, CDR2 FYNNEI. Here the CDR3 reads CASSSLAGPYNEQFF. The CDR3 DNA sequence: TGTGCCAGCAGTTCACTAGCGGGGCCCTACAATGAGCAGTTCTTC.

The chain joins TRBV25-1 to TRBJ2-5, with TRBD1 identical over 9 bases. Germline CDR1 and CDR2: MGHDK and SYGVNS. CDR3 size: 13 residues. The V and J ends lost 5 bases and 5 bases, in that order; junction bases with no gene match: 3. The CDR3: CASSTGGDETQYF. CDR3 coding DNA: TGTGCCAGCAGTACAGGGGGCGATGAGACCCAGTACTTC.

The rearrangement links TRBV27 to TRBJ2-6; weak D call: TRBD1 (5 bases). Germline assignment: CDR1 MNHEY and CDR2 SMNVEV (reference sequence). Trimming pared 3 bases from V and 4 bases from J, leaving 16 bases between. The CDR3 length is 17 residues. DNA of the CDR3: TGTGCCAGCAGTTTTCAGCAGGGCATGGTGGGGGCCAACGTCCTGACTTTC. Amino acid sequence: CASSFQQGMVGANVLTF.

This rearrangement joins TRBV9 to TRBJ1-1, with TRBD1 matching over 12 bases. V lost 4 bases and J lost 1; bases outside the gene matches: 8. CDR1 is SGDLS, CDR2 YYNGEE, per germline. The CDR3 is made up of 17 amino acids. CDR3 coding DNA: TGTGCCAGCAGCATCCGGGACAGGGGGCCAGGGAACACTGAAGCTTTCTTT. This translates into CASSIRDRGPGNTEAFF.

The CDR3 loop reads CATSVLPNTDTQYF. As DNA, the CDR3 is TGTGCCACGTCGGTCCTTCCTAACACAGATACGCAGTATTTT. The chain couples TRBV19 to TRBJ2-3; D gene uncertain. V gave up 10 bases and J gave up 2 bases, with 16 bases separating them. Germline V CDR1 and CDR2: LNHDA, SQIVND (reference sequence). The CDR3 is 14 residues long.

The chain is built from TRBV6-4 and TRBJ1-1; D call uncertain. The CDR3 sequence is 15 residues long. V lost 3 bases and J lost 0, with 11 bases in between. CDR1 and CDR2 (germline): MRHNA, SNTAGT. CDR3 nucleotide sequence: TGTGCCAGCAGTGAAACACCACAGCTGAACACTGAAGCTTTCTTT. Translated: CASSETPQLNTEAFF.

This rearrangement joins TRBV5-1 to TRBJ2-1; the match to TRBD2 covers 10 bases. CDR3 size: 15 residues. The germline V gene encodes CDR1 SGHRS and CDR2 YFSETQ. The V segment lost 0 bases and the J segment 3 bases; nucleotides outside the gene matches: 0. The CDR3 is CASSLASGSYNEQFF. The CDR3 region has the DNA TGCGCCAGCAGCTTGGCTAGCGGGAGCTACAATGAGCAGTTCTTC.

V gene TRBV11-2 combines with J gene TRBJ1-4; TRBD1 is a possible D gene (5 bases). This CDR3 has 16 amino acids. V lost 3 bases and J lost 8, with 19 bases in between. In germline, CDR1 is SGHAT, CDR2 FQNNGV. The CDR3 bases are TGTGCCAGCAGCTTTGGGGTCGGACAAATCGGAGAAAAACTGTTTTTT. The encoded protein is CASSFGVGQIGEKLFF.

The V call is TRBV4-2, the J call TRBJ2-3; TRBD2 matches at 8 bases. The CDR3 is 16 residues long. Germline-derived CDR1 and CDR2 are LGHNA and YNFKEQ. With V trimmed by 1 base and J by 7 bases, 10 bases remained unmatched. CDR3 sequence reads: CASSQGGVAGSYTQYF. In nucleotides, the CDR3 is TGTGCCAGCAGCCAAGGAGGGGTAGCGGGATCATATACGCAGTATTTT.

This chain links TRBV10-3 with TRBJ2-7; a weak D match, TRBD2 (5 bases). V lost 6 bases and J 6 bases, leaving 12 bases between the germline ends. This CDR3 is built from 12 residues. The germline V gene has CDR1 ENHRY and CDR2 SYGVKD. CDR3 residues: CAIRREGSEQYF. CDR3 bases: TGTGCCATCAGGAGGGAAGGCTCCGAGCAGTACTTC.

The chain carries TRBV9 and TRBJ2-7; D perhaps matches TRBD2 (6 bases). The V end was cut by 0 bases, the J end by 3 bases, with 10 bases between. Germline V gives CDR1 SGDLS, CDR2 YYNGEE. This CDR3 contains 14 residues. The CDR3 bases are TGTGCCAGCAGCGTAGTGGGGGGAGGCTACGAGCAGTACTTC. Translating gives CASSVVGGGYEQYF.